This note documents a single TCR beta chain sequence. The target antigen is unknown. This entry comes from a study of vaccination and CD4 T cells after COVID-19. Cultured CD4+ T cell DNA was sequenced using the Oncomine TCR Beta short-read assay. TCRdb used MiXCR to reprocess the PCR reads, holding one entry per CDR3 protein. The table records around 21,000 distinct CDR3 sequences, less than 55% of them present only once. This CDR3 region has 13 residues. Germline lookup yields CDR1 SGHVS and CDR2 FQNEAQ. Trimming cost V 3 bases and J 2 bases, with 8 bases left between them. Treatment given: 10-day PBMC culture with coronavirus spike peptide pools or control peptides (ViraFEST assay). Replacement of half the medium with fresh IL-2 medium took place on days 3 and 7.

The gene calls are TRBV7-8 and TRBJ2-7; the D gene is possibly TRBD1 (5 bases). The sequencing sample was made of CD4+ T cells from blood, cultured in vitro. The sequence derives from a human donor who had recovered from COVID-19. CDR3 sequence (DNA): TGTGCCAGCAGCTTCGACAGACCCTACGAGCAGTACTTC. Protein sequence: CASSFDRPYEQYF.